This TCR beta chain is from a study of T cells after yellow fever vaccination. Findings and limits, study-wide: There was a small share of clonotypes that showed up in both the CD4 and CD8 compartments.

Note on this clonotype: The antigen remains unidentified.

It was through 5'RACE template switching that TCR cDNA was made, with a universal primer site and UMIs added. From the 5' RACE reads, TCRdb called clonotypes with MiXCR, one entry per CDR3 protein. This sample yields fewer than 450,000 distinct CDR3 sequences, of which roughly 8.6% are seen a single time; roughly a sixth belongs to the top ten. The TCR sequence derives from a man aged 18 to 29 who received the YFV17D yellow fever vaccine. The source material was PBMCs, sampled 35 to 50 days after the first yellow fever vaccination.

CDR3 in amino acids: CASSQVIWDTDYGYTF. CDR3 sequence (DNA): TGCGCCAGCAGCCAAGTAATTTGGGACACGGACTATGGCTACACCTTC. V usage is TRBV4-3 and J usage is TRBJ1-2, with D tentatively TRBD1 (6 bases). The V gene lost 1 base and the J gene lost 3 bases, with 15 bases spanning the gap. Germline V CDR1 and CDR2: LGHNA, YSLEER. This CDR3 is built from 16 residues.